Listed below are T cell receptor beta chains from one sample, sequenced in a study of shared clonotypes between healthy human individuals. Produced via immunoSEQ multiplex PCR; TCRdb's table is partial and in-frame only. The table lists about 2.1 million clones, about 93% of them singletons. The specimen was naive CD8+ T cells from PBMCs. These receptor sequences come from a man in his late teens or twenties in good health. Some clones in this sample may be carry-over from other donors' samples. The CDR3 runs from the conserved cysteine through the conserved F or W. A D gene is named only where the DNA matches it firmly. Size is omitted from some rows. Given values are once, few, many or a class for expanded clones.

size	J	V	D	CDR3	DNA
-	TRBJ2-7	TRBV7-9	-	CASSLENNYEQYF	TGTGCCAGCAGCTTAGAAAACAACTACGAGCAGTACTTC
-	TRBJ2-3	TRBV28	-	CASSPLVADTQYF	TGTGCCAGCAGCCCACTAGTGGCAGATACGCAGTATTTT
once	TRBJ1-4	TRBV29-1	-	CSVEEGAGTFEKLFF	TGCAGCGTTGAAGAGGGAGCCGGGACGTTTGAAAAACTGTTTTTT
-	TRBJ2-7	TRBV10-3	-	CAISDLYEQYF	TGTGCCATCAGTGATCTTTACGAGCAGTACTTC
-	TRBJ2-1	TRBV6-7	TRBD1	CASSYHRDRGCSGDYNEQFF	TGTGCCAGCAGTTACCACCGGGACAGGGGTTGTAGCGGAGATTACAATGAGCAGTTCTTC
-	TRBJ2-2	TRBV4-1	TRBD2	CASSPTGGQHTGELFF	TGCGCCAGCAGCCCGACGGGAGGGCAGCACACCGGGGAGCTGTTTTTT
once	TRBJ2-5	TRBV28	-	CASSWGPTEPIQETQYF	TGTGCCAGCAGCTGGGGACCCACGGAACCAATCCAAGAGACCCAGTACTTC
-	TRBJ1-1	TRBV28	-	CASRKTGVVTEAFF	TGTGCCAGCAGAAAGACAGGAGTGGTAACTGAAGCTTTCTTT
once	TRBJ1-5	TRBV15	-	CATSGGQRNQPQHF	TGTGCCACCAGCGGAGGTCAACGGAATCAGCCCCAGCATTTT
-	TRBJ2-1	TRBV12-2	-	CARDNDKAGSHKNNEQFF	TGTGCAAGAGATAATGATAAAGCGGGATCCCATAAAAACAATGAGCAGTTCTTC
-	TRBJ2-7	TRBV5-5	TRBD2	CASRIRTYSGSSYEQYF	TGTGCCAGCAGGATCCGGACCTATAGCGGGAGCTCCTACGAGCAGTACTTC
-	TRBJ1-1	TRBV7-8	TRBD1	CASSWDRATPEAFF	TGTGCCAGCAGCTGGGACAGGGCTACTCCTGAAGCTTTCTTT
-	TRBJ2-1	TRBV19	TRBD2	CASSISRLAASSYNEQFF	TGTGCCAGTAGTATCTCTAGGCTAGCGGCTTCCTCCTACAATGAGCAGTTCTTC
-	TRBJ2-2	TRBV11-3	-	CATADTSGELFF	TGTGCCACCGCCGACACCTCCGGGGAGCTGTTTTTT
once	TRBJ1-2	TRBV7-9	-	CASSRDIHYGYTF	TGTGCCAGCAGCCGAGACATACACTATGGCTACACCTTC
-	TRBJ2-3	TRBV4-1	TRBD2	CASSSRGLAGGTDTQYF	TGCGCCAGCAGCTCCCGAGGACTAGCGGGAGGGACAGATACGCAGTATTTT
-	TRBJ1-5	TRBV7-6	-	CASSPRGPSPYSNQPQHF	TGTGCCAGCAGCCCGAGGGGACCGTCCCCGTATAGCAATCAGCCCCAGCATTTT
-	TRBJ2-2	TRBV7-9	TRBD1	CASSLARGPGELFF	TGTGCCAGCAGCTTGGCAAGGGGGCCCGGGGAGCTGTTTTTT
-	TRBJ1-1	TRBV19	-	CASSIDRPLAQGENTEAFF	TGTGCCAGTAGTATAGACCGACCCCTGGCTCAGGGAGAGAACACTGAAGCTTTCTTT
-	TRBJ2-7	TRBV15	TRBD1	CATSAGQGTYEQYF	TGTGCCACCAGCGCAGGACAGGGGACCTACGAGCAGTACTTC